The 3 T cell receptor beta chains presented below share a single source sample, sequenced in a study of beta chain features in type 1 diabetes. Expressed TCRB transcripts got sequenced, as all isolated RNA was reverse transcribed. TCRdb's table, derived via immunoSEQ multiplex PCR, lists solely in-frame clones and lacks some. The table lists approximately 120,000 clones, 15% to 20% of them singletons. For these receptors, no antigen is known. The study, taken as a whole, reports: Moderately but significantly shorter TCRB CDR3s were found in Type 1 diabetes patients in all four CD4+ subsets.

The source material was central memory CD4+ T cells from blood. The receptors derive from a man aged 18 to 35 with type 1 diabetes.

The J gene is TRBJ1-1, the V gene TRBV10-3, with 7 positions matching TRBD1. Germline values: CDR1 ENHRY, CDR2 SYGVKD. CDR3 length: 14 residues. Trimming cost V 4 bases and J 5 bases; bases outside gene matches: 7. The CDR3 DNA follows: TGTGCCATCAGTGCACAGGGGTCGGGGACTGAAGCTTTCTTT. This gives the protein CAISAQGSGTEAFF.

A few counts support this clone. The V and J genes are TRBV9 and TRBJ2-7, with D perhaps TRBD2 (6 bases). Between the trimmed V and J ends, which lost 4 bases and 6 bases, there was a span of 23 bases. This CDR3 has 16 amino acids. The V gene's germline CDR1 is SGDLS and CDR2 YYNGEE. The CDR3 bases are TGTGCCAGCAGCCTGGGAGCGGGCAGGGAAGTTGGCGAGCAGTACTTC. This gives the protein CASSLGAGREVGEQYF.

In this sample, this clone turned up a few times. This chain joins TRBV5-4 and TRBJ1-1; no firm D call. CDR3 length: 13 amino acids. Looked up from germline, CDR1 is SGHNT and CDR2 is YYREEE (reference sequence). The V and J ends lost 7 bases and 4 bases respectively, with 14 bases between them. The CDR3 DNA sequence: TGTGCCAGCCGTACTGGAGGGAGCACTGAAGCTTTCTTT. As protein: CASRTGGSTEAFF.